This TCR beta chain was recorded in a study of T cell responses to AZD1222 COVID-19 vaccine. V lost 4 bases, J lost 3 bases, and 6 bases stayed unmatched. Germline-derived CDR1 and CDR2 are LGHDT and YNNKEL (reference sequence). CDR3 length equals 15 residues. Study-level points and caveats: Samples come after the peak T cell response, not at day 14. Baseline antibody screening turned up just a handful of seropositive AZD1222 recipients. Targeting of unmutated variant regions was reportedly seen in nearly half of spike-specific TCRs. Donors were mostly white British, more females; clonal diversity possibly underestimated.

Method: immunoSEQ multiplex PCR; TCRdb's copy keeps in-frame clones and lacks some. The sample records 130,000 to 150,000 clones, around 84% being singletons. Note on this clone: Antigen: not known.

This sample comprised peripheral blood, obtained 28 days after the second AZD1222 dose. The rearrangement joins TRBV3-1 (or the pseudogene TRBV3-2) to TRBJ1-2; 9 positions match TRBD1. This receptor was obtained from an adult who received the AZD1222 COVID-19 vaccine. CDR3 region: CASSRGTGTDYGYTF. The DNA of the CDR3 is TGTGCCAGCAGCCGAGGGACAGGGACCGACTATGGCTACACCTTC.